Below, 25 T cell receptor beta chains from the same sample are listed, as sequenced in a study of OX40 agonist ivuxolimab in advanced cancers. The method was immunoSEQ multiplex PCR; TCRdb's version includes in-frame clones alone and lacks a portion of them. The data hold about 93,000 clones, with approximately 90% observed a single time. The specimen comprised CD4+ or CD8+ T cells sorted from blood, sampled in a trial of the OX40 agonist ivuxolimab. The receptors were gathered from an adult with an advanced solid tumor such as melanoma, head and neck, liver or kidney cancer.

This clone was observed a single time. V usage is TRBV6-5 and J usage is TRBJ2-7, with 11 positions matching TRBD1. V was clipped by 6 bases and J by 3 bases; unmatched bases: 1. This CDR3 comprises 13 residues. Looked up from germline, CDR1 is MNHEY and CDR2 is SVGAGI. This chain's CDR3 is CASRGTGGYEQYF. CDR3 DNA sequence: TGTGCCAGCAGGGGGACAGGGGGCTACGAGCAGTACTTC.

The chain links TRBV19 to TRBJ2-7, with unresolved D. The CDR3 is 12 amino acids. Germline V gene sequence: CDR1 LNHDA, CDR2 SQIVND (reference sequence). The V end was cut by 6 bases, the J end by 3 bases, with 9 bases between. The CDR3 protein is CASSAPGYEQYF. The CDR3 bases are TGTGCCAGTAGCGCTCCGGGCTACGAGCAGTACTTC.

This chain joins TRBV6-5 and TRBJ2-4; D gene unclear. V was cut by 5 bases and J by 6 bases, with 14 bases left in between. Germline V gives CDR1 MNHEY, CDR2 SVGAGI. CDR3 size: 14 residues. CDR3 DNA sequence: TGTGCCAGCAGTGATCTGGCAGTCCGAAACATTCAGTACTTC. It is translated as CASSDLAVRNIQYF.

The V call is TRBV5-1, the J call TRBJ1-1, with a weak D call TRBD1 (5 bases). Trimming pared 3 bases from V and 5 bases from J, leaving 11 bases between. CDR1 SGHRS and CDR2 YFSETQ come from the germline V gene. The CDR3 runs to 13 residues. Here the CDR3 reads CASSSWGGTEAFF. CDR3 DNA: TGCGCCAGCAGCTCCTGGGGGGGAACTGAAGCTTTCTTT.

V gene TRBV11-2 combines with J gene TRBJ2-5; D gene unclear. CDR3 length: 14 amino acids. V was trimmed by 4 bases and J by 5 bases, leaving 14 bases between them. The V gene's germline CDR1 is SGHAT and CDR2 FQNNGV. CDR3: CASSSPGGTETQYF. The CDR3 region has the DNA TGTGCCAGCAGCTCCCCAGGCGGAACGGAGACCCAGTACTTC.

This clone was recorded once. The chain joins TRBV30 to TRBJ2-7; the match to TRBD2 covers 7 bases. The germline V gene encodes CDR1 GTSNPN and CDR2 SVGIG (reference sequence). The CDR3 is made up of 14 amino acids. After removal of 6 bases from V and 3 bases from J, the junction contained 11 bases not matched to a gene. CDR3 protein: CACTKRDLYYEQYF. CDR3 bases: TGTGCCTGTACGAAGCGGGATCTCTACTACGAGCAGTACTTC.

This clone appeared a single time. The junction differs from germline at one of its ends, possibly a read error. The chain uses TRBV25-1 and TRBJ1-6; D unresolved. The germline CDR1 and CDR2 sequences are MGHDK and SYGVNS. The CDR3 runs to 16 residues. CDR3 residues: CASSESSGSYNSPLHF. CDR3 coding DNA: TGTGCCAGCAGCGAATCCTCGGGTTCCTATAATTCACCCCTCCACTTT.

V is TRBV6-1 and J is TRBJ2-1, with 16 positions matching TRBD2. After removal of 4 bases from V and 0 bases from J, the junction contained 6 bases not matched to a gene. Germline CDR1 and CDR2: MNHNS and SASEGT. The CDR3 is 19 amino acids. The DNA for the CDR3 is TGTGCCAGCAGTGGGGGACTAGCGGGAGGGCCCCTCTCCTACAATGAGCAGTTCTTC. Encoded protein: CASSGGLAGGPLSYNEQFF.

The V gene is TRBV7-9, the J gene TRBJ2-5, with D perhaps matching TRBD2 (6 bases). Per germline, CDR1 SEHNR and CDR2 FQNEAQ (reference sequence). This CDR3 is 14 amino acids long. Trimming removed 3 bases from V and 5 bases from J, with 13 bases in between. The CDR3 reads CASSFLLAVETQYF. The DNA of the CDR3 is TGTGCCAGCAGCTTTCTACTAGCAGTTGAGACCCAGTACTTC.

The chain is built from TRBV19 and TRBJ2-5, with TRBD2 as a possible D gene (7 bases). Germline loops: CDR1 LNHDA, CDR2 SQIVND (reference sequence). The CDR3 runs 14 residues. V gave up 3 bases and J gave up 7 bases, with 15 bases separating them. The CDR3 here is CASSMVAGAPTQYF. CDR3 bases: TGTGCCAGTAGTATGGTGGCGGGGGCCCCGACCCAGTACTTC.

This chain connects TRBV5-4 to TRBJ2-5; D is tentatively TRBD1 or TRBD2 (5 bases each). The CDR3 totals 14 residues. Germline V gene data show CDR1 as SGHNT and CDR2 as YYREEE (reference sequence). Trimming stripped 0 bases from V and 5 bases from J, with 11 bases between. CDR3 DNA sequence: TGTGCCAGCAGCTTGGGGGGGATCCAGGAGACCCAGTACTTC. This codes for CASSLGGIQETQYF.

The rearrangement joins TRBV7-8 to TRBJ2-7; 7 nucleotides line up with TRBD2. Trimming took 5 bases from V and 5 from J; bases not matched to a gene: 9. The CDR3 extends over 14 amino acids. The germline gives CDR1 SGHVS, CDR2 FQNEAQ. CDR3 DNA: TGTGCCAGCAGCCGACTAGCCCAAAACCACGAGCAGTACTTC. Translating gives CASSRLAQNHEQYF.

V is TRBV27 and J is TRBJ2-5; 16 bases map to TRBD2. The CDR3 sequence is 17 residues long. In germline, CDR1 is MNHEY, CDR2 SMNVEV (reference sequence). Trimming removed 5 bases from V and 5 bases from J; junction bases left unmatched: 8. The CDR3 loop reads CASSLGTSGRVRETQYF. Here the CDR3 DNA reads TGTGCCAGCAGTCTCGGGACTAGCGGGAGGGTTCGGGAGACCCAGTACTTC.

The chain has TRBV27 and TRBJ2-1; a possible D gene is TRBD1 (6 bases). V lost 5 bases, J lost 13 bases, and 18 bases lay in between. This CDR3 is built from 13 residues. Germline V gene lookup returns CDR1 MNHEY and CDR2 SMNVEV (reference sequence). The CDR3 nucleotides are TGTGCCAGCAGTCCCTCGGCAGGGGTGAGTCAGTTCTTC. Amino acid sequence: CASSPSAGVSQFF.

The V call is TRBV21-1, the J call TRBJ2-2; the table's TRBD2 call for D was not verified on the DNA. TRBV21-1 is tagged as a pseudogene. There are 19 residues in the CDR3. The CDR3 DNA follows: TGTGCCAGCAGCAAAAAAGGGAAAGCGGGAGCTTCGTTCACCGGGGAGCTGTTTTTT. Protein: CASSKKGKAGASFTGELFF.

The chain uses TRBV6-1 and TRBJ1-2, with a weak D call TRBD1 (5 bases). The CDR3 is 13 amino acids. Per the germline V gene, CDR1 is MNHNS and CDR2 is SASEGT. The germline V and J ends were trimmed by 1 base and 6 bases, with 9 bases remaining between them. The CDR3 here is CASSEVQGDGYTF. The CDR3 DNA reads TGTGCCAGCAGTGAAGTACAAGGGGATGGCTACACCTTC.

V usage is TRBV10-3 and J usage is TRBJ2-7; 10 nucleotides align to TRBD2. The germline V gene encodes CDR1 ENHRY and CDR2 SYGVKD. Trimming took 2 bases from V and 2 from J; bases not matched to a gene: 0. The CDR3 extends over 14 amino acids. CDR3 coding DNA: TGTGCCATCAGTGAGACTAGCGGGACCTACGAGCAGTACTTC. This gives the protein CAISETSGTYEQYF.

The V call is TRBV30, the J call TRBJ2-5, with 7 bases identical to TRBD1. This CDR3 is built from 13 residues. From germline, CDR1 is GTSNPN and CDR2 SVGIG (reference sequence). V lost 5 bases to trimming and J lost 2 bases; unmatched junction nucleotides: 5. The CDR3 coding sequence is TGTGCCTGGCAGCGGACAGGACAAGAGACCCAGTACTTC. This sequence encodes CAWQRTGQETQYF.

The chain carries TRBV5-6 and TRBJ1-1; TRBD1 matches 8 bases. This CDR3 is 13 amino acids long. Trimming at V came to 3 bases and at J to 6 bases, leaving 4 bases not matched to a gene. Per the germline V gene, CDR1 is SGHDT and CDR2 is YYEEEE. CDR3 sequence (DNA): TGTGCCAGCAGCTGGACAGGGAGGGCTGAAGCTTTCTTT. Residues: CASSWTGRAEAFF.

This rearrangement joins TRBV5-1 to TRBJ2-3; 8 bases are a match to TRBD2. The germline CDR1 and CDR2 sequences are SGHRS and YFSETQ. The CDR3 is 18 amino acids. V shed 0 bases and J 4 bases; nucleotides not matched to a gene: 13. The CDR3 DNA sequence: TGCGCCAGCAGCTTGGTGCATAAGGCGGGAGGAAGGGCAGATACGCAGTATTTT. Its protein is CASSLVHKAGGRADTQYF. The entire variable domain, with the rest obtained from reference TRBV5-1 and TRBJ2-3, is as follows: KAGVTQTPRYLIKTRGQQVTLSCSPISGHRSVSWYQQTPGQGLQFLFEYFSETQRNKGNFPGRFSGRQFSNSRSEMNVSTLELGDSALYLCASSLVHKAGGRADTQYFGPGTRLTVL.

The chain couples TRBV21-1 to TRBJ1-5. TRBV21-1 is termed a pseudogene. The CDR3 is made up of 17 amino acids. The CDR3 DNA sequence: TGTGCCAGCAGCAAAGGATACTGGGGTTGTGACAATCAGCCCCAGCATTTT. It codes for CASSKGYWGCDNQPQHF.

Comment on this clone: The junction departs from germline at one end; a sequencing error may be responsible. The chain recombines TRBV5-1 with TRBJ1-2, with TRBD1 identical over 8 bases. Per the germline V gene, CDR1 is SGHRS and CDR2 is YFSETQ. The CDR3 runs 14 residues. The CDR3 here is CASSFDRGNYGYTF. CDR3 nucleotide sequence: TGTGCCAGCAGCTTCGACAGGGGAAACTATGGCTACACCTTC.

This chain joins TRBV6-5 and TRBJ2-7; D gene ambiguous. Germline V CDR1 and CDR2: MNHEY, SVGAGI. CDR3 length equals 10 residues. Trimming stripped 5 bases from V and 5 bases from J, with 4 bases between. This CDR3 is CASSGNEQYF. CDR3 DNA sequence: TGTGCCAGCAGTGGGAACGAGCAGTACTTC.

V and J are TRBV11-3 and TRBJ2-5, with 9 bases aligning to TRBD1. V was clipped by 1 base and J by 2 bases; unmatched bases: 8. Germline loops: CDR1 SGHNT, CDR2 YENEEA. The CDR3 has 17 residues. The CDR3 nucleotides are TGTGCCAGCAGCTTAGGAACCGCGGGACAGGGTCAAGAGACCCAGTACTTC. Protein sequence: CASSLGTAGQGQETQYF.

This chain connects TRBV18 to TRBJ2-7, with D perhaps being TRBD1 or TRBD2 (5 bases each). CDR1 is KGHSH and CDR2 is LQKENI in the germline V gene. The CDR3 consists of 15 residues. V was cut by 0 bases and J by 5 bases, with 14 bases left in between. CDR3 DNA sequence: TGTGCCAGCTCACCACCCTCAGGGAGCTGGGACGAGCAGTACTTC. Amino acids: CASSPPSGSWDEQYF. Supplemented by reference TRBV18 and TRBJ2-7, the full variable domain reads NAGVMQNPRHLVRRRGQEARLRCSPMKGHSHVYWYRQLPEEGLKFMVYLQKENIIDESGMPKERFSAEFPKEGPSILRIQQVVRGDSAAYFCASSPPSGSWDEQYFGPGTRLTVT.